The present T cell receptor (beta chain) was sequenced within a study of post-analysis software for immune sequencing data. About the study: The patients showed relapsing-remitting, secondary progressive and progressive-relapsing multiple sclerosis courses.

cDNA libraries of TCR beta carried unique molecular identifiers. T cells numbering roughly 0.9 to 10 million yielded cDNA molecules that totaled about 500,000. One entry per CDR3 protein, called by TCRdb with MiXCR from the PCR reads. The sample records some 500,000 distinct CDR3 sequences, roughly 45% being singletons. Germline values: CDR1 SGHTA, CDR2 FQGTGA. With 5 bases clipped from V and 3 bases from J, the junction kept 8 bases outside the gene matches. This CDR3 contains 16 residues. Study outcomes and limitations: Controls had lower frequencies than patients of four or five TRBV segments, which included TRBV5-6, TRBV5-1 and TRBV20-1. There was significantly lower normalized Chao1 diversity in multiple sclerosis patients than in controls.

Comments on this clonotype: Its specificity is not known.

The receptor was derived from a girl between 10 and 17 years old with multiple sclerosis. V gene TRBV7-3 combines with J gene TRBJ2-3; 10 nucleotides align to TRBD1. Sample: blood. CDR3 coding DNA: TGTGCCAGCAGCCCGACAGGGGGCCGATGGACAGATACGCAGTATTTT. Its protein product is CASSPTGGRWTDTQYF.